The present entry profiles one T cell receptor (beta chain) with its context. The data were obtained in a study of cytomegalovirus exposure and HLA in healthy donors. Trimming took 1 base from V and 3 from J, leaving 12 bases between them. The CDR3 runs to 15 residues. Germline CDR1 reads KGHSH; CDR2 reads LQKENI. The PCR was carried out with 60 Vbeta primers and 13 Jbeta primers. As originally analysed: Tens of millions of unique TCR beta chains, 9 million to 11 million shared, were counted in a later analysis. Clones were read by immunoSEQ multiplex PCR, and TCRdb kept only the in-frame ones, dropping some. D and trimming were read from the DNA, whereas the V and J calls and clone size are those reported in that table. The repertoire holds 170,000 or so clones, with around 80% as singletons.

The clonotype was recovered from a male donor in good health and CMV-seropositive. Sequencing used PBMCs. The gene calls are TRBV18 and TRBJ1-1; maybe TRBD1 (5 bases). The CDR3 loop reads CASSPRGRVDTEAFF. The CDR3 DNA reads TGTGCCAGCTCACCACGGGGCAGGGTGGACACTGAAGCTTTCTTT.